This T cell receptor (beta chain) came from a study of shared clonotypes between healthy human individuals. Overall study results and limits: Memory subsets generally showed smaller estimated richness than naive subsets did.

The DNA input per sorted-subset replicate PCR was about 190 ng, corresponding to 32,000 or so T cell genomes. Using immunoSEQ multiplex PCR, the repertoire was profiled, and TCRdb retains in-frame clones only, with some absent. The sample has some 2,400,000 clones, approximately 96% seen once; the top ten hold 0.1% to 0.15%. Of note for this clone: The antigen is undetermined.

The CDR3 totals 16 residues. V was trimmed by 4 bases and J by 6 bases, leaving 22 bases between them. From germline, CDR1 is SGHRS and CDR2 YFSETQ. A CD45RA+ naive subset and a CD45RA-negative memory subset were split from CD4+ cells. The rearrangement uses TRBV5-1 and TRBJ1-2; tentatively, D is TRBD1 (5 bases). This receptor was taken from a man younger than 35 in good health. Input material: naive CD4+ T cells sorted from blood. Subset denoted: CD45RA+ positively selected. CDR3: CASSPTGGWQGDGYTF. Here the CDR3 DNA reads TGCGCCAGCAGCCCGACTGGAGGGTGGCAGGGTGATGGCTACACCTTC.